This entry lists 5 T cell receptor beta chains sequenced from one sample in a study of vaccination and CD4 T cells after COVID-19. Cultured CD4+ T cell DNA underwent sequencing with the Oncomine TCR Beta short-read assay. TCRdb processed the PCR reads anew with MiXCR; each CDR3 protein has one entry. The sample contains roughly 21,000 distinct CDR3 sequences, less than 80% of which appear only once. For these receptors, no antigen is known. The treatment here: approximately 9-day PBMC culture with coronavirus spike peptide pools or control peptides (ViraFEST assay). Specimen: CD4+ T cells from blood, cultured in vitro, collected before SARS-CoV-2 vaccination. The receptors derive from a human donor who received a COVID-19 vaccine.

This chain connects TRBV30 to TRBJ1-2; a possible D gene is TRBD1 (5 bases). Trimming pared 2 bases from V and 8 bases from J, leaving 18 bases between. Per germline, CDR1 GTSNPN and CDR2 SVGIG (reference sequence). CDR3 size: 14 residues. For the CDR3, the DNA is TGTGCCTGGAGTCCCCGGCGGCCAGGGCGAGGCTACACCTTC. Protein product: CAWSPRRPGRGYTF.

The J gene is TRBJ1-6, the V gene TRBV25-1; 9 positions agree with TRBD1. Trimming cost V 2 bases and J 8 bases; bases outside gene matches: 7. The CDR3 sequence is 16 residues long. CDR1 MGHDK and CDR2 SYGVNS come from the germline V gene. The CDR3 nucleotides read TGTGCCAGCAGTGAACCGAGACAGGGGGGTGATTCACCCCTCCACTTT. It is translated as CASSEPRQGGDSPLHF.

This clonotype turned up a few times. This chain links TRBV15 with TRBJ1-5; 12 bases match TRBD1. The CDR3 loop spans 17 amino acids. V was clipped by 3 bases and J by 6 bases; unmatched bases: 9. Germline CDR1 and CDR2: LNHNV and YYDKDF (reference sequence). CDR3 amino acids: CATSRDMGQGAVQPQHF. The CDR3, as DNA: TGTGCCACCAGCAGGGACATGGGACAGGGGGCTGTTCAGCCCCAGCATTTT.

V usage is TRBV6-1 and J usage is TRBJ2-5; D perhaps matches TRBD1 (6 bases). The CDR3 has 14 residues. Germline V gene sequence: CDR1 MNHNS, CDR2 SASEGT. Trimming removed 5 bases at V and 2 bases at J, with 12 bases between. In DNA form, the CDR3 reads TGTGCCAGCAGTCGAGGACAGTTTCAAGAGACCCAGTACTTC. It specifies CASSRGQFQETQYF.

This clonotype is medium-sized. The gene calls are TRBV7-9 and TRBJ2-1, with 8 bases lining up with TRBD1. J lost 1 base, V lost 5 bases, and 7 bases had no gene match. This CDR3 has 16 residues. Per germline, CDR1 SEHNR and CDR2 FQNEAQ (reference sequence). The CDR3 DNA sequence: TGTGCCAGCAGCCTGAGGACAGGGCGGTCCTACAATGAGCAGTTCTTC. Its protein product is CASSLRTGRSYNEQFF.